This entry is about one TCR beta chain. Its antigen is as yet unknown. The sample belongs to a study of T cell repertoires in cytomegalovirus infection. Study details: An indication of both CMV infection and matching HLA type came from public TCR beta signatures. Study results and limitations: Dominating the ex vivo response were TCR beta clonotypes that were CMV-specific and HLA-C-restricted.

The CDR3 covers 15 residues. J gave up 6 bases and V 2 bases, and 9 bases lay outside the gene matches. CDR1 and CDR2 (germline): MNHNY, SVGAGI (reference sequence). TCRdb recomputed calls from the reads with MiXCR, one row per CDR3 protein. The sample consists of about 920,000 distinct CDR3 sequences, under 40% of them appearing once. The sequencing here drew on cultured CD8+ T cells from PBMCs, taken from culture after CMV antigen stimulation. The genes are TRBV6-6 and TRBJ1-1, with 7 bases fitting TRBD1. This receptor was taken from a human donor in good health (CMV status not recorded). Some clones in this sample may be carry-over from other donors' samples. In DNA, the CDR3 is TGTGCCAGCAGTTACACCAAGACAGGGTTGGCTGAAGCTTTCTTT. Protein sequence: CASSYTKTGLAEAFF.